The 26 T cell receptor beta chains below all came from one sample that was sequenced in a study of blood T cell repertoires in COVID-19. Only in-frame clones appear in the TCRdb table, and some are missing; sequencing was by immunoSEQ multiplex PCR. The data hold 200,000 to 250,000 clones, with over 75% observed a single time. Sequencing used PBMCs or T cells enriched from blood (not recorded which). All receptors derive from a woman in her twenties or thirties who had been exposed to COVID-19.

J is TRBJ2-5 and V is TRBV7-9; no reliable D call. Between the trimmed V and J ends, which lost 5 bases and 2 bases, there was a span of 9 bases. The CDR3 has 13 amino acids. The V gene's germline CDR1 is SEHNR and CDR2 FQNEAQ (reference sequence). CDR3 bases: TGTGCCAGCAGCATTACAGAACAAGAGACCCAGTACTTC. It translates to CASSITEQETQYF.

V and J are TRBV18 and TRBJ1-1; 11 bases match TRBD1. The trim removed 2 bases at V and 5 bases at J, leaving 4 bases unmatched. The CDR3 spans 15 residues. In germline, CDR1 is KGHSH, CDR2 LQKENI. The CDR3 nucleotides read TGTGCCAGCTCACCAGGAGGGACAGGGGGGACTGAAGCTTTCTTT. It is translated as CASSPGGTGGTEAFF.

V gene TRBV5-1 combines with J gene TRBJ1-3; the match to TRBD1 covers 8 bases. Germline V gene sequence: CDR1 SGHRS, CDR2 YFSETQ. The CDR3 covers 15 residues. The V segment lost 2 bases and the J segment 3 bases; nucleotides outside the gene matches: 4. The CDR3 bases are TGCGCCAGCAGCTTACCGACAGGGGATGGAAACACCATATATTTT. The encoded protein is CASSLPTGDGNTIYF.

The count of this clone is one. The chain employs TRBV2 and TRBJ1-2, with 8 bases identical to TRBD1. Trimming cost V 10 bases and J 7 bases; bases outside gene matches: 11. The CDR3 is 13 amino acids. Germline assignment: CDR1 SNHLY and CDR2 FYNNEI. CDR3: CATATGDNVGYTF. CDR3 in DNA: TGTGCCACCGCGACAGGGGATAACGTTGGCTACACCTTC.

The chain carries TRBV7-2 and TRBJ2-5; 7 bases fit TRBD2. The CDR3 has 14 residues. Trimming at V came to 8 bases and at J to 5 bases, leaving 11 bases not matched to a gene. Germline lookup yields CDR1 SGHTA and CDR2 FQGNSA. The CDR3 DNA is TGTGCCAGCGTCAATGGGAGGGCCGGGGAGACCCAGTACTTC. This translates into CASVNGRAGETQYF. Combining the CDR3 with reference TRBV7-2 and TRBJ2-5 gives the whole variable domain GAGVSQSPSNKVTEKGKDVELRCDPISGHTALYWYRQSLGQGLEFLIYFQGNSAPDKSGLPSDRFSAERTGGSVSTLTIQRTQQEDSAVYLCASVNGRAGETQYFGPGTRLLVL.

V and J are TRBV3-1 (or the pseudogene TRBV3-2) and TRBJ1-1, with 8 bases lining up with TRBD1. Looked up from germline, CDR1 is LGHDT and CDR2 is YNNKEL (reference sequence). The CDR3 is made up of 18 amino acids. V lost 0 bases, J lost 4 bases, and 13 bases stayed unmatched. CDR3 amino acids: CASSQDFRLGQGGTEAFF. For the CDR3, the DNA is TGTGCCAGCAGCCAAGATTTTCGTCTAGGACAGGGAGGCACTGAAGCTTTCTTT.

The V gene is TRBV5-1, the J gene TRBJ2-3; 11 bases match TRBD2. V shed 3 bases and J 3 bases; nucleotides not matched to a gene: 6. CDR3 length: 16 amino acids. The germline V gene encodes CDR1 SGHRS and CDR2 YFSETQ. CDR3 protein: CASSWKLAGATDTQYF. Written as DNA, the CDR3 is TGCGCCAGCAGCTGGAAACTAGCGGGAGCGACAGATACGCAGTATTTT.

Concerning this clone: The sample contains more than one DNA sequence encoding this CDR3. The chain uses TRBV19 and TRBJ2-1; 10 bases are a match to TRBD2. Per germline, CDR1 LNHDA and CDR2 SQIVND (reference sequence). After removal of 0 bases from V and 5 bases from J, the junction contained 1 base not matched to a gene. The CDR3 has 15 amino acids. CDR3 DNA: TGTGCCAGTAGTATAGAGGGACTAGCGAACAATGAGCAGTTCTTC. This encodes CASSIEGLANNEQFF.

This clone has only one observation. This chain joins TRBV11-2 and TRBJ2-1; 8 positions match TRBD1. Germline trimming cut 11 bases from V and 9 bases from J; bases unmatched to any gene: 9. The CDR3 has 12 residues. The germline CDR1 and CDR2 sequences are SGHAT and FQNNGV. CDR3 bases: TGTGCCCTAAGGACAGGGTTGGGTGAGCAGTTCTTC. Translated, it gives CALRTGLGEQFF.

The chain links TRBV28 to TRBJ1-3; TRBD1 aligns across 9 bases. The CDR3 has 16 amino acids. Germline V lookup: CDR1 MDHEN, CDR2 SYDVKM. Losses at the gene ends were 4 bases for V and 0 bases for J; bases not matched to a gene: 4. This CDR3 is CASSWGQGRSGNTIYF. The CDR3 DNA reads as TGTGCCAGCAGTTGGGGACAGGGTCGCTCTGGAAACACCATATATTTT.

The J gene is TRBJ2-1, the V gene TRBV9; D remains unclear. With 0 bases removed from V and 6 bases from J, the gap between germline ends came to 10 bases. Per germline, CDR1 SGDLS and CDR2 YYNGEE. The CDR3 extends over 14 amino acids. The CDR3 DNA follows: TGTGCCAGCAGCGTAGTAGCAGAAGCCAATGAGCAGTTCTTC. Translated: CASSVVAEANEQFF.

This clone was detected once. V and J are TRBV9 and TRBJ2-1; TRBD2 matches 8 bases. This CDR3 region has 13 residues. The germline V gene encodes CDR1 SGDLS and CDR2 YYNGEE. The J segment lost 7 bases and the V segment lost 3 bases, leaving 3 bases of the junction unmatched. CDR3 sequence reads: CASSAGTRNEQFF. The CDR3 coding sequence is TGTGCCAGCAGCGCCGGGACTAGGAATGAGCAGTTCTTC.

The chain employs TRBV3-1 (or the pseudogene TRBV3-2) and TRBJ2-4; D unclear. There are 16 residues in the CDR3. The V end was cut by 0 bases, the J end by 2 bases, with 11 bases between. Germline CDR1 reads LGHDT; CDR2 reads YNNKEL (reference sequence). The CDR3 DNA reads TGTGCCAGCAGCCAAGATGTCACGGGTCCCAAAAACATTCAGTACTTC. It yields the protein CASSQDVTGPKNIQYF.

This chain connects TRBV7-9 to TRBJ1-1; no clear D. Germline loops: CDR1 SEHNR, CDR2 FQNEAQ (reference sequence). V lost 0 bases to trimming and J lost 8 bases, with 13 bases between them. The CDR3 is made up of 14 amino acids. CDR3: CASSLALTEMEAFF. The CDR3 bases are TGTGCCAGCAGCTTAGCGCTGACGGAGATGGAAGCTTTCTTT.

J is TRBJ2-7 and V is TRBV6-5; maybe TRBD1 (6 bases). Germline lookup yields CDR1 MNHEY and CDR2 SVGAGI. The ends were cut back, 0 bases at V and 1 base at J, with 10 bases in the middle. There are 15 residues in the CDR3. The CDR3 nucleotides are TGTGCCAGCAGTTACTCGAGGGACAAGTCCTACGAGCAGTACTTC. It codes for CASSYSRDKSYEQYF.

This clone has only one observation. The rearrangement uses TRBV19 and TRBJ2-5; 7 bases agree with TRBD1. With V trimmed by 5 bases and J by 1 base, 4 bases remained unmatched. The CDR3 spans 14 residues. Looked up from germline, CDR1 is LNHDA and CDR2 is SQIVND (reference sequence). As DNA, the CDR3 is TGTGCCAGTAGTGGAGGACAGGTCCAAGAGACCCAGTACTTC. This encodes CASSGGQVQETQYF.

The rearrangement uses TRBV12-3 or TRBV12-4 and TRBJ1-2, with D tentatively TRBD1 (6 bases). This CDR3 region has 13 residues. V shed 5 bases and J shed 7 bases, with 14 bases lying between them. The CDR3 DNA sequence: TGTGCCAGCAGTCCGGACAGTCCGGGTGGCTACACCTTC. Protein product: CASSPDSPGGYTF.

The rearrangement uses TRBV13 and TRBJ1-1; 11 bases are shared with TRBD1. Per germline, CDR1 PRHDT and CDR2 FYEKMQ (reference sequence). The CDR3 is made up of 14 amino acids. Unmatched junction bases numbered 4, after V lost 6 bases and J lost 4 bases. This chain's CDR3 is CASSRTGGSTEAFF. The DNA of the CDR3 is TGTGCCAGCAGTCGGACAGGGGGCAGCACTGAAGCTTTCTTT.

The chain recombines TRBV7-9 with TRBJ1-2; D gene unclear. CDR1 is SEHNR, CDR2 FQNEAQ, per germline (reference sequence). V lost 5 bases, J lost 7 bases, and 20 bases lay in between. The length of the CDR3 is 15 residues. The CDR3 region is CASSHIRTGEVGYTF. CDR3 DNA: TGTGCCAGCAGCCATATCCGGACGGGAGAGGTTGGCTACACCTTC.

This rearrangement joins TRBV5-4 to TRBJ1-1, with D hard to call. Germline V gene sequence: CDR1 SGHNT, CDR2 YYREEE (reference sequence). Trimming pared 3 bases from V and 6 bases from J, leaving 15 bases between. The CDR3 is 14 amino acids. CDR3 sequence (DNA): TGTGCCAGCAGCTCGCTCCGAGAGGCAGCTGAAGCTTTCTTT. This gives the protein CASSSLREAAEAFF.

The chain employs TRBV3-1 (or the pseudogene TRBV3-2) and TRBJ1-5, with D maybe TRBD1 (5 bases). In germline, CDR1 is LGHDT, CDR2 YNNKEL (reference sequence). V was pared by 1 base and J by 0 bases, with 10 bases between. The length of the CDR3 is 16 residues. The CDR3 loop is CASSQGLTDSNQPQHF. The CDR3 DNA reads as TGTGCCAGCAGCCAAGGACTGACAGATAGCAATCAGCCCCAGCATTTT.

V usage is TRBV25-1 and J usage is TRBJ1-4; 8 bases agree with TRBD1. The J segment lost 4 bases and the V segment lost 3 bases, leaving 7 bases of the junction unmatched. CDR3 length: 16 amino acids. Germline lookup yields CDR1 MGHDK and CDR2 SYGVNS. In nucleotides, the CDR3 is TGTGCCAGCAGTGATTATTTTACAGGGGGTAATGAAAAACTGTTTTTT. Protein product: CASSDYFTGGNEKLFF.

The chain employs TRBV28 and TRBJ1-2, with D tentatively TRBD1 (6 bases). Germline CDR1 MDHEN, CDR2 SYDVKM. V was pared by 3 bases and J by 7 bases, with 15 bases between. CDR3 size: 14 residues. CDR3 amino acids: CASSFGGRAFGYTF. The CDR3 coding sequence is TGTGCCAGCAGTTTTGGGGGCAGGGCGTTTGGCTACACCTTC.

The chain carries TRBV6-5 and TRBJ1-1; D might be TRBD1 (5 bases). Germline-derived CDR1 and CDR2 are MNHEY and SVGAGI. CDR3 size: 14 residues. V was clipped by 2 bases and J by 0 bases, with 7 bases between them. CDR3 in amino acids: CASSYRGMNTEAFF. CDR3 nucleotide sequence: TGTGCCAGCAGTTACCGGGGGATGAACACTGAAGCTTTCTTT.

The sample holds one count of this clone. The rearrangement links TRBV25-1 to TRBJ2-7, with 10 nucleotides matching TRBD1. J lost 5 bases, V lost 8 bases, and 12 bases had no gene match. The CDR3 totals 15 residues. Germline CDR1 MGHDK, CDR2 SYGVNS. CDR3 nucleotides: TGTGCCAGCGCTCGGTGGGGACAGGGGATAGACGAGCAGTACTTC. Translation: CASARWGQGIDEQYF.

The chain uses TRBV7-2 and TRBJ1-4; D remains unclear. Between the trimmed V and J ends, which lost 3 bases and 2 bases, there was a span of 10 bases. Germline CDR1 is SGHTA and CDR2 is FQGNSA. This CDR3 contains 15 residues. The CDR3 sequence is CASSFGARTNEKLFF. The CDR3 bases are TGTGCCAGCAGCTTCGGAGCCCGCACTAATGAAAAACTGTTTTTT.